The text below deals with one T cell receptor beta chain. Its antigen is as yet unknown. The data were taken from a study of cytomegalovirus exposure and HLA in healthy donors. The PCR ran on 60 Vbeta and 13 Jbeta primers. Assay used: immunoSEQ multiplex PCR; TCRdb lists only in-frame clones, some missing. The sample gives some 160,000 clones, about 72% of which show up once; 1.4% is in the top ten. Healthy bone marrow donors made up the cohort. Study-wide results and limits: TCR beta chains associated with HLA were, in a later analysis, more clonally expanded than equally common others. Among immune exposure information, only CMV serostatus was available.

Sequenced input: PBMCs. The origin of this receptor is a male donor in good health and CMV-seronegative.

CDR3 bases: TGTGCCAGCAGCTTAGACAGGGGGGACCCCCAGCATTTT. This translates into CASSLDRGDPQHF. The chain combines TRBV5-4 with TRBJ1-5; 9 nucleotides line up with TRBD1. Germline-derived CDR1 and CDR2 are SGHNT and YYREEE (reference sequence). The V segment lost 2 bases and the J segment 10 bases; nucleotides outside the gene matches: 4. The CDR3 sequence is 13 residues long.